These 7 T cell receptor beta chains originate from one sample sequenced in a study of shared clonotypes between healthy human individuals. Assay used: immunoSEQ multiplex PCR; TCRdb lists only in-frame clones, some missing. The table lists 2 million to 3 million clones, roughly 92% of them singletons. Material for sequencing was naive CD4+ T cells sorted from blood. Specified subset: CD45RA+ positively selected. The receptors shown here come from a man aged 18 to 35 in good health.

This clone was found once. The chain joins TRBV28 to TRBJ2-1; D may be TRBD2 (6 bases). Germline values: CDR1 MDHEN, CDR2 SYDVKM. The germline V and J ends were trimmed by 7 bases and 3 bases, with 19 bases remaining between them. The CDR3 length is 16 residues. CDR3 in amino acids: CASTPGGADLYNEQFF. The CDR3 DNA follows: TGTGCCAGCACTCCCGGCGGGGCGGACCTCTACAATGAGCAGTTCTTC. The full variable domain, with the rest looked up from reference TRBV28 and TRBJ2-1, is DVKVTQSSRYLVKRTGEKVFLECVQDMDHENMFWYRQDPGLGLRLIYFSYDVKMKEKGDIPEGYSVSREKKERFSLILESASTNQTSMYLCASTPGGADLYNEQFFGPGTRLTVL.

In nucleotides, the CDR3 is TGTGCCAGCAGCTGGACACGGGGGGTAGACGAGCAGTACTTC. Translating gives CASSWTRGVDEQYF. The chain couples TRBV5-6 to TRBJ2-5; 7 nucleotides agree with TRBD2. With the DNA end fitting TRBJ2-7 better, the J assignment may be wrong. The CDR3 consists of 14 residues. CDR1 and CDR2 (germline): SGHDT, YYEEEE.

This clone has only a few counts. The J gene is TRBJ1-5, the V gene TRBV19, with D perhaps matching TRBD1 (5 bases). CDR1 is LNHDA and CDR2 is SQIVND in the germline V gene (reference sequence). This CDR3 has 13 residues. V was shortened by 4 bases and J by 7 bases, with 11 bases between the two germline ends. In DNA, the CDR3 is TGTGCCAGTAGTAATCAGGGCACGCAGCCCCAGCATTTT. Translation gives CASSNQGTQPQHF.

This sequence joins TRBV30 and TRBJ2-5; a possible D gene is TRBD1 (6 bases). There are 13 residues in the CDR3. Per the germline V gene, CDR1 is GTSNPN and CDR2 is SVGIG (reference sequence). V was shortened by 4 bases and J by 4 bases, with 13 bases between the two germline ends. The CDR3 loop reads CAWTNRGGETQYF. In DNA, the CDR3 is TGTGCCTGGACCAATAGAGGGGGAGAGACCCAGTACTTC.

The chain combines TRBV5-1 with TRBJ2-3; maybe TRBD1 (6 bases). CDR3 length: 18 amino acids. The V end lost 0 bases, the J end lost 2 bases, and 19 bases lay between the germline ends. Germline CDR1 reads SGHRS; CDR2 reads YFSETQ. The CDR3 DNA reads as TGCGCCAGCAGCTTGGCGAGGGGGTTGGGACCGAACACAGATACGCAGTATTTT. It is translated as CASSLARGLGPNTDTQYF.

The J gene is TRBJ2-3, the V gene TRBV6-1; D is possibly TRBD2 (7 bases). The CDR3 runs 15 residues. Germline-derived CDR1 and CDR2 are MNHNS and SASEGT. V dropped 6 bases and J dropped 0 bases, with 13 bases sitting between them. The DNA of the CDR3 is TGTGCCAGCAGCTGGGGGGGCTCCAGCACAGATACGCAGTATTTT. It translates to CASSWGGSSTDTQYF.

The table lists this clone with a count of one. The chain combines TRBV7-2 with TRBJ2-6; unclear D gene. Germline values: CDR1 SGHTA, CDR2 FQGNSA. V lost 2 bases and J lost 0, with 11 bases in between. The CDR3 totals 17 residues. The CDR3 loop is CASSLWATSSGANVLTF. CDR3 nucleotide sequence: TGTGCCAGCAGCTTATGGGCCACGAGCTCTGGGGCCAACGTCCTGACTTTC.